The 14 T cell receptor beta chains below all came from one sample that was sequenced in a study of blood T cell repertoires in COVID-19. Using immunoSEQ multiplex PCR, the repertoire was profiled, and TCRdb retains in-frame clones only, with some absent. The data hold about 25,000 clones, with about 86% observed a single time. Material: peripheral blood. The receptors here all came from a man aged 65 to 85 with acute or convalescent COVID-19.

This chain connects TRBV5-4 to TRBJ1-1; 10 positions match TRBD1. The CDR3 covers 14 residues. From germline, CDR1 is SGHNT and CDR2 YYREEE (reference sequence). Trimming at V came to 6 bases and at J to 5 bases, leaving 7 bases not matched to a gene. The CDR3 DNA reads TGTGCCAGCAAGACAGGGGGCCTAAGAACTGAAGCTTTCTTT. It yields the protein CASKTGGLRTEAFF.

This chain links TRBV29-1 with TRBJ1-3; no firm D call. The CDR3 sequence is 13 residues long. The V end lost 5 bases, the J end lost 0 bases, and 8 bases lay between the germline ends. Germline V gene lookup returns CDR1 SQVTM and CDR2 ANQGSEA. CDR3 protein: CSVTRSSGNTIYF. CDR3 DNA: TGCAGCGTTACCCGTAGCTCTGGAAACACCATATATTTT.

The chain combines TRBV18 with TRBJ2-1; TRBD1 matches at 11 bases. Unmatched junction bases numbered 5, after V lost 6 bases and J lost 7 bases. There are 14 residues in the CDR3. Germline loops: CDR1 KGHSH, CDR2 LQKENI. The CDR3 DNA reads TGTGCCAGCTCGGGACAGGGGGGACCTAATGAGCAGTTCTTC. Encoded protein: CASSGQGGPNEQFF.

In its sample, this clone was seen a few times. This rearrangement joins TRBV5-1 to TRBJ2-5, with 8 bases that match TRBD1. Trimming at V came to 7 bases and at J to 2 bases, leaving 4 bases not matched to a gene. Germline CDR1 SGHRS, CDR2 YFSETQ. The CDR3 covers 13 residues. The CDR3 DNA sequence: TGCGCCAGCCGGGACAGGTATCAAGAGACCCAGTACTTC. Encoded protein: CASRDRYQETQYF.

J is TRBJ2-7 and V is TRBV12-3 or TRBV12-4; 8 nucleotides match TRBD1. J was trimmed by 2 bases and V by 8 bases; bases with no gene match: 5. The CDR3 has 13 residues. The CDR3 sequence is CASGGTGTYEQYF. CDR3 in DNA: TGTGCCAGCGGGGGGACAGGAACCTACGAGCAGTACTTC.

The rearrangement uses TRBV6-5 and TRBJ2-7, with D perhaps TRBD2 (6 bases). Germline-derived CDR1 and CDR2 are MNHEY and SVGAGI. The CDR3 sequence is 14 residues long. V lost 10 bases and J 0 bases, leaving 16 bases between the germline ends. The CDR3 nucleotides read TGTGCCACCCGTTTGGCGGGGTCCTCCTACGAGCAGTACTTC. Translated, it gives CATRLAGSSYEQYF.

A remark on this clone: At one end, the junction sequence differs from germline, possibly due to a read error. The chain has TRBV5-1 and TRBJ2-7; 14 nucleotides agree with TRBD2. Looked up from germline, CDR1 is SGHRS and CDR2 is YFSETQ. The length of the CDR3 is 14 residues. The CDR3 loop reads CASSLGLAGDEQYF. The CDR3, as DNA: TGCGCCAGCAGTTTGGGACTAGCGGGAGACGAGCAGTACTTC.

The chain combines TRBV5-1 with TRBJ1-1; D uncertain. The CDR3 is made up of 13 amino acids. The V and J ends lost 2 bases and 1 base respectively, with 6 bases between them. Germline CDR1 SGHRS, CDR2 YFSETQ. CDR3 coding DNA: TGCGCCAGCAGCTTCAACAGGAACACTGAAGCTTTCTTT. Amino acids: CASSFNRNTEAFF.

This chain joins TRBV3-1 (or the pseudogene TRBV3-2) and TRBJ1-4, with 8 nucleotides matching TRBD1. V shed 4 bases and J 7 bases; nucleotides not matched to a gene: 8. Germline CDR1 and CDR2: LGHDT and YNNKEL (reference sequence). The CDR3 runs 15 residues. CDR3 in DNA: TGTGCCAGCAGCCTCAGGGGACAGGTCGCTGAAAAACTGTTTTTT. This encodes CASSLRGQVAEKLFF.

The rearrangement joins TRBV5-1 to TRBJ2-5; D is possibly TRBD1 (8 bases). Germline assignment: CDR1 SGHRS and CDR2 YFSETQ. CDR3 size: 15 residues. V gave up 3 bases and J gave up 5 bases, with 17 bases separating them. Here the CDR3 DNA reads TGCGCCAGCAGCTCCCAAGACAGGGGAGGGGAGACCCAGTACTTC. As protein: CASSSQDRGGETQYF.

V and J are TRBV4-1 and TRBJ1-2; no reliable D call. The V gene's germline CDR1 is MGHRA and CDR2 YSYEKL. The CDR3 has 13 amino acids. V shed 4 bases and J shed 3 bases, with 9 bases lying between them. The CDR3 region is CASSPADYYGYTF. The DNA of the CDR3 is TGCGCCAGCAGCCCCGCAGATTACTATGGCTACACCTTC.

V is TRBV9 and J is TRBJ1-2; D is ambiguous. The CDR3 contains 14 residues. Looked up from germline, CDR1 is SGDLS and CDR2 is YYNGEE. The V end lost 0 bases, the J end lost 2 bases, and 8 bases lay between the germline ends. DNA of the CDR3: TGTGCCAGCAGCGTAGATTCAGGAAACTATGGCTACACCTTC. It specifies CASSVDSGNYGYTF.

The chain uses TRBV19 and TRBJ2-7, with D unclear. The CDR3 extends over 13 amino acids. Germline V gene lookup returns CDR1 LNHDA and CDR2 SQIVND (reference sequence). Trimming cost V 3 bases and J 4 bases, with 10 bases left between them. Here the CDR3 DNA reads TGTGCCAGTAGTATGGGCAGCCTGTACGAGCAGTACTTC. Translating gives CASSMGSLYEQYF.

The V call is TRBV27, the J call TRBJ2-1; 7 nucleotides agree with TRBD2. The V gene's germline CDR1 is MNHEY and CDR2 SMNVEV (reference sequence). Trimming removed 7 bases from V and 4 bases from J; junction bases left unmatched: 7. The CDR3 loop spans 14 amino acids. In DNA, the CDR3 is TGTGCCAGCATTCCAGCGGGGCGATACAATGAGCAGTTCTTC. Translating it yields CASIPAGRYNEQFF.